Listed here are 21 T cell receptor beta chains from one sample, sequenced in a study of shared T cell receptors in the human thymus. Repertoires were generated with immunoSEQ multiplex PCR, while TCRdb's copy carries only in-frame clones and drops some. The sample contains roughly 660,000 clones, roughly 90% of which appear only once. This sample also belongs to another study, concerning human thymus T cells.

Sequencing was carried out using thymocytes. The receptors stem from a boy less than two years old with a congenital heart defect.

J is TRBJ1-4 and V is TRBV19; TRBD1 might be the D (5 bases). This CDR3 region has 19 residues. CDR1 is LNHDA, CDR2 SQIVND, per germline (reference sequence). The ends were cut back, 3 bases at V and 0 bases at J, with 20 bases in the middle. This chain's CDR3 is CASSMSFYPWGSTNEKLFF. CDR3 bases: TGTGCCAGTAGTATGTCTTTTTATCCGTGGGGCTCAACTAATGAAAAACTGTTTTTT.

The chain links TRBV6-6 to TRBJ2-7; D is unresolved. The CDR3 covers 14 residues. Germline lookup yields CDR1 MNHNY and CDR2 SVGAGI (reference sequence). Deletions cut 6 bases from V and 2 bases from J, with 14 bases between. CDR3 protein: CASSTDTSTYEQYF. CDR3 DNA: TGTGCCAGCAGCACCGACACCTCCACCTACGAGCAGTACTTC.

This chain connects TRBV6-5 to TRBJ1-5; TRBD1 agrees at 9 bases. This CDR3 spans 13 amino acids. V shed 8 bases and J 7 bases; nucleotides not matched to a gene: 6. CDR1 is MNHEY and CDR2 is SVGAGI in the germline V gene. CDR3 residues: CASRQGEGQPQHF. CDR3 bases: TGTGCCAGCCGACAGGGGGAAGGACAGCCCCAGCATTTT.

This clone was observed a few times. DNA for the CDR3: TGTGCCAGCAGTGGGACAGGGTCCTACGAGCAGTACTTC. Amino acid sequence: CASSGTGSYEQYF. The J gene is TRBJ2-7, the V gene TRBV2, with 8 nucleotides matching TRBD1. V lost 4 bases, J lost 1 base, and 0 bases stayed unmatched. This CDR3 has 13 amino acids. Germline values: CDR1 SNHLY, CDR2 FYNNEI.

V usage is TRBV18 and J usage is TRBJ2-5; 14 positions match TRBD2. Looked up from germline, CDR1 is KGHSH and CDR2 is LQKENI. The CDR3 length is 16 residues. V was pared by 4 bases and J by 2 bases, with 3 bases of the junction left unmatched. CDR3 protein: CASSRRTSGRQETQYF. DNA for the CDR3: TGTGCCAGCTCACGTCGGACTAGCGGGAGGCAAGAGACCCAGTACTTC.

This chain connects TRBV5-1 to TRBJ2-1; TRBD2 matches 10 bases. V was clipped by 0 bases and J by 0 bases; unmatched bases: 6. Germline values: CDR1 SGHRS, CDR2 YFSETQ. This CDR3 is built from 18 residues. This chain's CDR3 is CASSLDSSGSNSYNEQFF. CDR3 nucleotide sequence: TGCGCCAGCAGCTTGGATTCTAGCGGGAGCAACTCCTACAATGAGCAGTTCTTC.

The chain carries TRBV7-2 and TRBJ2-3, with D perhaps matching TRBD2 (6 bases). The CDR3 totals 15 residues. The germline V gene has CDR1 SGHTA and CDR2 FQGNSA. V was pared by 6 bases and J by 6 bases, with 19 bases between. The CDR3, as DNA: TGTGCCAGCAGACCACTAGCTCCACACGGGGATACGCAGTATTTT. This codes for CASRPLAPHGDTQYF.

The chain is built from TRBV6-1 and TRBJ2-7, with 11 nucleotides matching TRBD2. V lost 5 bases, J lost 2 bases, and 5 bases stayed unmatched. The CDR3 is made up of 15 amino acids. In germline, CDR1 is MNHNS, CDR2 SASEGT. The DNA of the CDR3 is TGTGCCAGCAGTCATACTAGCGGGGGCACCTACGAGCAGTACTTC. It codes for CASSHTSGGTYEQYF.

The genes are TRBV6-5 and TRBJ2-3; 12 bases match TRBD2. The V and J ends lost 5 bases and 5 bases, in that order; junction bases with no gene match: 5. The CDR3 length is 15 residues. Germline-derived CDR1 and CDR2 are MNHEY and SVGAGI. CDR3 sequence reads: CASSRLAGAEDTQYF. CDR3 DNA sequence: TGTGCCAGCAGTCGACTAGCGGGAGCTGAAGATACGCAGTATTTT.

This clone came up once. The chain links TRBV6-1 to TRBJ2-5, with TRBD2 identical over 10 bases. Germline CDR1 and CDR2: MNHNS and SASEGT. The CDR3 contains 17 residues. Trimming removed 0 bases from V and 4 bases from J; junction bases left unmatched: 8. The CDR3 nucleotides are TGTGCCAGCAGTGAAGCAGGTAGCGGGGGGCCGAGAGAGACCCAGTACTTC. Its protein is CASSEAGSGGPRETQYF.

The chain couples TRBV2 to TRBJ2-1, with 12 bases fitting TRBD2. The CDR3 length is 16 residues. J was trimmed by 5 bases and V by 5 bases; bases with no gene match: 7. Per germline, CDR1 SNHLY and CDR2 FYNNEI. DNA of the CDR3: TGTGCCAGCAGTCCCCAGACTAGCGGGGGCAACAATGAGCAGTTCTTC. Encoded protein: CASSPQTSGGNNEQFF.

In nucleotides, the CDR3 is TGCGCCAGCAGCTGCAGACCCGGGACAGGGGGCAGCACAGATACGCAGTATTTT. It encodes CASSCRPGTGGSTDTQYF. The V gene is TRBV4-3, the J gene TRBJ2-3, with TRBD1 identical over 12 bases. V was clipped by 5 bases and J by 0 bases; unmatched bases: 9. There are 18 residues in the CDR3. The germline V gene has CDR1 LGHNA and CDR2 YSLEER.

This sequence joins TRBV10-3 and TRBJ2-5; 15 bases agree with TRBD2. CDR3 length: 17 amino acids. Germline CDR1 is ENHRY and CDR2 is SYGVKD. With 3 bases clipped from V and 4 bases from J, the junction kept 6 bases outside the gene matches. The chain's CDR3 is CAISENWTSGRVETQYF. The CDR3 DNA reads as TGTGCCATCAGTGAAAACTGGACTAGCGGGAGGGTAGAGACCCAGTACTTC.

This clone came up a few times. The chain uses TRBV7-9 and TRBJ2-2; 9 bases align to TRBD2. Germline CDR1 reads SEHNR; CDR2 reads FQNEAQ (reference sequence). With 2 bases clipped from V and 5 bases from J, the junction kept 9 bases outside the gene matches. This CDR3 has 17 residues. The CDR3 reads CASSLKVAGGHTGELFF. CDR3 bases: TGTGCCAGCAGCTTAAAAGTTGCGGGAGGGCATACCGGGGAGCTGTTTTTT.

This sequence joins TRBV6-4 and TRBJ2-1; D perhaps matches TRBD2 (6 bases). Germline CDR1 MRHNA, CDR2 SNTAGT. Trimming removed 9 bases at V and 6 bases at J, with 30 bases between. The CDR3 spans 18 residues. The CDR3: CASPLRGRRTPSGNEQFF. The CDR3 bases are TGTGCCAGTCCCCTCCGGGGGAGGCGAACTCCGTCGGGCAATGAGCAGTTCTTC.

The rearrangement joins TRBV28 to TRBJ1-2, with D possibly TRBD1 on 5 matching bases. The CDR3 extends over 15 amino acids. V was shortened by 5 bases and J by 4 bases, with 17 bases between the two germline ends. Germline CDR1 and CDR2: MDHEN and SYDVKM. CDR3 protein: CASSPRGSGGYGYTF. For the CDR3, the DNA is TGTGCCAGCAGTCCTCGGGGCTCCGGGGGCTATGGCTACACCTTC.

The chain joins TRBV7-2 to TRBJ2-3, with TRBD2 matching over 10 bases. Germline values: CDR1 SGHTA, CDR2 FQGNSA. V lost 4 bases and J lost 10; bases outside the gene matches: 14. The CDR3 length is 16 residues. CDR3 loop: CASSSPRVAGGNAQYF. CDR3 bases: TGTGCCAGCAGCTCCCCCAGGGTAGCGGGGGGCAATGCGCAGTATTTT.

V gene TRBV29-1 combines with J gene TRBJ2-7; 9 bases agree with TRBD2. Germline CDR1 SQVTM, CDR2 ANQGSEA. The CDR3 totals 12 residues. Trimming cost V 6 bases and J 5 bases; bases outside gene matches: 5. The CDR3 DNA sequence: TGCAGCGTCCGGACTAGCGAAAACGAGCAGTACTTC. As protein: CSVRTSENEQYF.

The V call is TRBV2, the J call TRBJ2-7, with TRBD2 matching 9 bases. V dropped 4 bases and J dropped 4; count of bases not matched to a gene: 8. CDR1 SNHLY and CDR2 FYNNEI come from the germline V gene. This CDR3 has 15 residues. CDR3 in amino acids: CASSATSGEEYEQYF. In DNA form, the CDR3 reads TGTGCCAGCAGTGCGACTAGCGGAGAGGAATACGAGCAGTACTTC.

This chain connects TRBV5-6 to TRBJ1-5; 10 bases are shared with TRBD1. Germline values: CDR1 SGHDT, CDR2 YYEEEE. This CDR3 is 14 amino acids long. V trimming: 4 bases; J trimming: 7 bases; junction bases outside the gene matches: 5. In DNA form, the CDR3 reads TGTGCCAGCAGCGGGACAGGGGAAGACCAGCCCCAGCATTTT. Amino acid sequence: CASSGTGEDQPQHF.

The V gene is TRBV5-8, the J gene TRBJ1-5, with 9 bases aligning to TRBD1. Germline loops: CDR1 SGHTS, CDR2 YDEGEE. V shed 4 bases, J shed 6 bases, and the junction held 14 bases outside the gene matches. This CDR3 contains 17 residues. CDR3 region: CASSENQGQGVGQPQHF. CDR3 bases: TGTGCCAGCAGCGAGAACCAGGGACAGGGTGTTGGTCAGCCCCAGCATTTT.